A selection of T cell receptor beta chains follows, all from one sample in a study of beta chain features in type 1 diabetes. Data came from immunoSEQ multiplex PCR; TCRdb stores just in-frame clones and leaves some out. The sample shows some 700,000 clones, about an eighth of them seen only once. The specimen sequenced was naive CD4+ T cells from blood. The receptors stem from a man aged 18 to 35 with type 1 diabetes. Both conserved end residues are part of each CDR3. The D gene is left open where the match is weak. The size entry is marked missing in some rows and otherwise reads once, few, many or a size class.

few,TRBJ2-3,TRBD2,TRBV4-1,CASSRVGLAGLTDTQYF,TGCGCCAGCAGCCGCGTCGGACTAGCGGGTCTCACAGATACGCAGTATTTT
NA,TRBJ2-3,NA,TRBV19,CASSDGPRSTDTQYF,TGTGCCAGTAGTGACGGACCGCGCAGCACAGATACGCAGTATTTT
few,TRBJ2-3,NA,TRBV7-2,CASSLAYGTDTQYF,TGTGCCAGCAGCTTAGCGTATGGCACAGATACGCAGTATTTT
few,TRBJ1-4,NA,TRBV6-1,CASSWTGNEKLFF,TGTGCCAGCAGTTGGACGGGAAATGAAAAACTGTTTTTT
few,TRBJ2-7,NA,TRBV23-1,CARARTDFLEQYF,TGCGCCCGCGCCCGGACGGATTTCCTTGAGCAGTACTTC
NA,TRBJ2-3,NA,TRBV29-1,CSGKWRTAGDTQYF,TGCAGCGGCAAATGGAGGACGGCGGGAGATACGCAGTATTTT
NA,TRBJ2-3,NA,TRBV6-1,CASSESGGRDTQYF,TGTGCCAGCAGTGAATCAGGGGGGCGAGATACGCAGTATTTT
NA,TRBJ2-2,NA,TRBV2,CASREQGTNTGELFF,TGTGCCAGCAGGGAACAGGGAACGAACACCGGGGAGCTGTTTTTT
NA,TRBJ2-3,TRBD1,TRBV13,CASSWGTGIGTDTQYF,TGTGCCAGCAGCTGGGGGACAGGGATAGGCACAGATACGCAGTATTTT
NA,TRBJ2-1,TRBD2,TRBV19,CASSRLAGRDEQFF,TGTGCCAGTAGCAGACTAGCGGGGCGGGATGAGCAGTTCTTC
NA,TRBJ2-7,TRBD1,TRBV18,CASSPRDRGHYEQYF,TGTGCCAGCTCACCACGGGACAGGGGGCATTACGAGCAGTACTTC
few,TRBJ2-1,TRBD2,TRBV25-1,CASSEAGGMSYEQFF,TGTGCCAGCAGTGAAGCGGGGGGAATGTCGTATGAGCAGTTCTTC
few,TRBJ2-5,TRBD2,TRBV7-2,CASSPGASGGAAAETQYF,TGTGCCAGCAGCCCGGGGGCTAGCGGGGGGGCTGCGGCAGAGACCCAGTACTTC
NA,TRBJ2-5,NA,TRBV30,CASQSRETQYF,TGTGCCTCCCAATCCCGGGAGACCCAGTACTTC
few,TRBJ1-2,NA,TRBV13,CASSSGVNYGYTF,TGTGCCAGCTCATCGGGGGTTAACTATGGCTACACCTTC
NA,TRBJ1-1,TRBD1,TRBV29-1,CSVLRQGNTEAFF,TGCAGCGTTCTTCGACAGGGAAACACTGAAGCTTTCTTT
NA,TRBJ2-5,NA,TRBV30,CAWSVQLRETQYF,TGTGCCTGGAGTGTGCAGCTGCGGGAGACCCAGTACTTC